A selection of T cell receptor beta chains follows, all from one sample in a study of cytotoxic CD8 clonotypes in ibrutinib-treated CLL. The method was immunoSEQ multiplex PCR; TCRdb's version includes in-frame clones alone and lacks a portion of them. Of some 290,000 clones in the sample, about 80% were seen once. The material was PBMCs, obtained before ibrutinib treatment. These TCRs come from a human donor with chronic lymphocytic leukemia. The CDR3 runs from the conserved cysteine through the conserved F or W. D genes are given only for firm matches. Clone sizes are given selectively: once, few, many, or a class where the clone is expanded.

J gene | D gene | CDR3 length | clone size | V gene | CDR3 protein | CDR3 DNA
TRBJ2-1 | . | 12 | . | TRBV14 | CASKDNYHEQFF | TGTGCCAGCAAGGACAATTATCATGAGCAGTTCTTC
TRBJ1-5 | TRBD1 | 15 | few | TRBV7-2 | CASSRGGQGNQPQHF | TGTGCCAGCAGCAGGGGCGGACAGGGCAATCAGCCCCAGCATTTT
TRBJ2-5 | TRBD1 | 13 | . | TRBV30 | CAWSSDRGETQYF | TGTGCCTGGAGTTCCGACAGGGGAGAGACCCAGTACTTC
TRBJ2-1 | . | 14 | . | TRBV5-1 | CASSLGGADNEQFF | TGCGCCAGCAGCTTGGGCGGGGCTGACAATGAGCAGTTCTTC
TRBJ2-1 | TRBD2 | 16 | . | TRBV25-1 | CASSQVLAGSYNEQFF | TGTGCCAGCAGTCAGGTACTAGCGGGCTCCTACAATGAGCAGTTCTTC
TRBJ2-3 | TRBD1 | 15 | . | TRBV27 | CASSLYDRGLDTQYF | TGTGCCAGCAGTTTATATGACAGGGGCCTAGATACGCAGTATTTT
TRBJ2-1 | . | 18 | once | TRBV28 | CASSLSFWGSGAYNEQFF | TGTGCCAGCAGTTTATCCTTTTGGGGGAGTGGAGCCTACAATGAGCAGTTCTTC
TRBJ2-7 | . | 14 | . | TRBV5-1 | CASSLSASAYEQYF | TGCGCCAGCAGCTTGTCGGCTAGCGCCTACGAGCAGTACTTC
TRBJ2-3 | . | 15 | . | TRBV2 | CASSADNWVTDTQYF | TGTGCCAGCAGCGCTGACAACTGGGTCACAGATACGCAGTATTTT
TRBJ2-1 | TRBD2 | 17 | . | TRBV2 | CASSEYEAGLPYNEQFF | TGTGCCAGCAGTGAATACGAGGCGGGACTACCATACAATGAGCAGTTCTTC
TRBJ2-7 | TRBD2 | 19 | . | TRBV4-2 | CASTTSTRRTSDSNYEQYF | TGTGCCAGCACCACAAGTACCCGGCGGACTAGCGATAGTAATTACGAGCAGTACTTC
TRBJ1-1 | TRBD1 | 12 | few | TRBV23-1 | CANLAGGSEAFF | TGCGCCAATTTAGCAGGGGGCTCTGAAGCTTTCTTT
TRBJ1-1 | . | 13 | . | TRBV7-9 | CASSADPVAEAFF | TGTGCCAGCAGCGCCGACCCGGTGGCTGAAGCTTTCTTT
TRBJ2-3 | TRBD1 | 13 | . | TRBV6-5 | CASRRQGSDTQYF | TGTGCCAGCAGGAGACAGGGATCAGATACGCAGTATTTT
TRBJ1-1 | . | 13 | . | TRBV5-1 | CASQMDMNTEAFF | TGCGCCAGCCAGATGGACATGAACACTGAAGCTTTCTTT
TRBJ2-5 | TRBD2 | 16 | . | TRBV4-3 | CASSQRLAGGQETQYF | TGCGCCAGCAGCCAAAGACTAGCGGGAGGACAAGAGACCCAGTACTTC
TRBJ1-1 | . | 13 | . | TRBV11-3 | CASSLDFNTEAFF | TGTGCCAGCAGCTTAGATTTCAACACTGAAGCTTTCTTT
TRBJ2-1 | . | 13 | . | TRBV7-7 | CASSLKIQDEQFF | TGTGCTAGCAGCTTAAAGATCCAGGATGAGCAGTTCTTC
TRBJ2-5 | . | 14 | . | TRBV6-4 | CASSDSRLQETQYF | TGTGCCAGCAGTGACTCTCGCCTTCAAGAGACCCAGTACTTC
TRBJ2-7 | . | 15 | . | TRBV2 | CASSEMGGRTYEQYF | TGTGCCAGCAGTGAAATGGGTGGTCGGACCTACGAGCAGTACTTC
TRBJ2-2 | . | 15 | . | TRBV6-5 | CASRMAGRLAGELFF | TGTGCCAGCAGAATGGCAGGCCGGTTGGCCGGGGAGCTGTTTTTT
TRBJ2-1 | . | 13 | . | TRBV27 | CASSPPPMYEQFF | TGTGCCAGCAGTCCCCCCCCGATGTATGAGCAGTTCTTC
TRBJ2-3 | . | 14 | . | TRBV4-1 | CASSQGPGSDTQYF | TGCGCCAGCAGCCAGGGGCCGGGATCAGATACGCAGTATTTT
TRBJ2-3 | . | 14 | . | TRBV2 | CASSDEGGGDTQYF | TGTGCCAGCAGTGATGAAGGAGGGGGGGATACGCAGTATTTT
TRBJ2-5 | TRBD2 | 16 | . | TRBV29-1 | CSVEVTSGTDQETQYF | TGCAGCGTTGAAGTAACTAGCGGGACCGACCAAGAGACCCAGTACTTC
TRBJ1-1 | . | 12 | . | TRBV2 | CASSFFDTEAFF | TGTGCCAGCAGTTTCTTTGACACTGAAGCTTTCTTT
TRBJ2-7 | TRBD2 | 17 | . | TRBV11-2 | CASSPRGAGGPKHEQYF | TGTGCCAGCAGCCCCCGTGGAGCGGGAGGGCCTAAACACGAGCAGTACTTC
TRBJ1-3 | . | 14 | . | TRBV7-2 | CASSPSSSGNTIYF | TGTGCCAGCAGCCCAAGCTCTTCTGGAAACACCATATATTTT
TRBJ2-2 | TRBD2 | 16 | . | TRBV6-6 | CASSYPSGRGTGELFF | TGTGCCAGCAGTTACCCGAGCGGGAGAGGGACCGGGGAGCTGTTTTTT
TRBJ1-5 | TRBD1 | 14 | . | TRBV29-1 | CSVARQGDGQPQHF | TGCAGCGTCGCGCGACAGGGGGATGGTCAGCCCCAGCATTTT
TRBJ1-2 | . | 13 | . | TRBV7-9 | CASSSTSNYGYTF | TGTGCCAGCAGTTCCACATCAAACTATGGCTACACCTTC
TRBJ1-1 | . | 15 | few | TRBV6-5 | CASRIGHGADTEAFF | TGTGCCAGCAGGATCGGACACGGGGCCGACACTGAAGCTTTCTTT
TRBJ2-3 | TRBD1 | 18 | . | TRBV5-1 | CASNQGPSGGYSTDTQYF | TGCGCCAGCAACCAGGGTCCTTCAGGGGGATACTCCACAGATACGCAGTATTTT
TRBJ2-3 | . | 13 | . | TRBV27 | CATLSQDTDTQYF | TGTGCCACCCTTAGCCAGGACACAGATACGCAGTATTTT
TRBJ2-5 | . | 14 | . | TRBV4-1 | CASSQPGILETQYF | TGCGCCAGCAGCCAACCCGGGATTCTAGAGACCCAGTACTTC
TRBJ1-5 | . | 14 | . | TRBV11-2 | CASSSGTSNQPQHF | TGTGCCAGCAGTTCCGGGACCTCAAATCAGCCCCAGCATTTT
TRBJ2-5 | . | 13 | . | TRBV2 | CASTLGASETQYF | TGTGCCAGCACCCTAGGGGCCTCAGAGACCCAGTACTTC
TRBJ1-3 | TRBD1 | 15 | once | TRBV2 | CARQGALSSGNTIYF | TGTGCCAGACAGGGGGCCCTCAGCTCTGGAAACACCATATATTTT
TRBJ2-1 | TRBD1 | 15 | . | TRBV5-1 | CASSKRQGAGNEQFF | TGCGCCAGCAGTAAAAGGCAGGGGGCCGGCAATGAGCAGTTCTTC
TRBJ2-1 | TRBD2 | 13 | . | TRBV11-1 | CASSSREETPLFF | TGTGCCAGCAGTTCTCGGGAGGAGACCCCGCTGTTCTTC
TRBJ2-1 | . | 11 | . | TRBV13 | CASSPGDPWFF | TGTGCCAGCAGCCCGGGGGACCCTTGGTTCTTC
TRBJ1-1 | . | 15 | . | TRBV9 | CASSIGDTQYTEAFF | TGTGCCAGCAGCATAGGGGACACCCAGTACACTGAAGCTTTCTTT
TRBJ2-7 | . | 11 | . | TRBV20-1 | CSVAEPYEQYF | TGCAGTGTAGCGGAGCCCTACGAGCAGTACTTC
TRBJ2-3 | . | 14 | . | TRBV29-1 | CSVETGQRVDTQYF | TGCAGCGTTGAAACAGGTCAGCGTGTGGATACGCAGTATTTT
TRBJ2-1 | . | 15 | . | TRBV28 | CASRIVGIGDNEQFF | TGTGCCAGCAGAATCGTCGGGATCGGAGACAATGAGCAGTTCTTC
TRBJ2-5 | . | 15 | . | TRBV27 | CASSLVSGWGETQYF | TGTGCCAGCAGTTTAGTTTCCGGATGGGGAGAGACCCAGTACTTC
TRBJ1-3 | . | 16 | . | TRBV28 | CASSLHGGDSGNTIYF | TGTGCCAGCAGTCTGCATGGGGGGGACTCTGGAAACACCATATATTTT
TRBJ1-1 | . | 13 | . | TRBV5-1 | CASSLRVATEAFF | TGCGCCAGCAGCTTGAGGGTGGCCACTGAAGCTTTCTTT
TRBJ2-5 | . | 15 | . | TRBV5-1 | CASTALPGEEETQYF | TGCGCCAGCACCGCGCTGCCTGGGGAGGAAGAGACCCAGTACTTC